The sequence of this T cell receptor beta chain was determined in a study of blood T cell repertoires in COVID-19. CDR3 length: 15 residues. The germline V gene encodes CDR1 MNHEY and CDR2 SVGEGT. V dropped 6 bases and J dropped 3; count of bases not matched to a gene: 7. Generated by immunoSEQ multiplex PCR, the TCRdb table keeps only in-frame clones and is missing some. Of around 42,000 clones detected, around 82% appear once; the ten largest clones hold 12%. The genes are TRBV6-2 or TRBV6-3 and TRBJ2-1, with 8 bases matching TRBD2. The sample taken for sequencing was peripheral blood. This sequence was found in a human donor in a cohort sampled during active COVID-19. CDR3 residues: CASSRALAVYNEQFF. The CDR3 region has the DNA TGTGCCAGCAGCCGGGCACTAGCGGTCTACAATGAGCAGTTCTTC.